These 8 T cell receptor beta chains were all obtained from the same sample, sequenced in a study of shared clonotypes between healthy human individuals. Profiling relied on immunoSEQ multiplex PCR, and the TCRdb table lists in-frame clones only, not all of them. The data contain under 1,100,000 clones, around 75% of them singletons. Material for sequencing was memory CD4+ T cells sorted from blood. As to subset: CD45RA-negative fraction. The receptor source for this set is a man aged 18 to 35 in good health.

This chain's CDR3 is CASTGGSGYTF. The DNA for the CDR3 is TGTGCCAGTACTGGAGGGTCTGGCTACACCTTC. The chain carries TRBV19 and TRBJ1-2; no clear D. Germline-derived CDR1 and CDR2 are LNHDA and SQIVND (reference sequence). Trimming cost V 7 bases and J 7 bases, with 10 bases left between them. The length of the CDR3 is 11 residues.

The V call is TRBV6-5, the J call TRBJ1-6; perhaps TRBD1 as D (5 bases). Germline lookup yields CDR1 MNHEY and CDR2 SVGAGI. The ends were cut back, 5 bases at V and 7 bases at J, with 12 bases in the middle. The CDR3 is made up of 14 amino acids. CDR3 loop: CASSVRVANSPLHF. In nucleotides, the CDR3 is TGTGCCAGCAGTGTCAGGGTAGCAAATTCACCCCTCCACTTT.

The chain joins TRBV5-8 to TRBJ2-7; 8 bases map to TRBD1. V lost 2 bases, J lost 6 bases, and 10 bases stayed unmatched. The CDR3 runs to 15 residues. Germline values: CDR1 SGHTS, CDR2 YDEGEE. CDR3 bases: TGTGCCAGCAGCTTTTACGGACAGGGACCGGGCGAGCAGTACTTC. As protein: CASSFYGQGPGEQYF.

The chain recombines TRBV6-1 with TRBJ1-1; D is possibly TRBD1 (5 bases). Trimming pared 2 bases from V and 1 base from J, leaving 8 bases between. Germline CDR1 and CDR2: MNHNS and SASEGT. CDR3 size: 14 residues. CDR3 sequence: CASSEWGRNTEAFF. CDR3 nucleotide sequence: TGTGCCAGCAGTGAATGGGGGAGGAACACTGAAGCTTTCTTT.

A note on this clone: An end of the junction does not agree with germline; a read error may underlie this. This sequence joins TRBV6-1 and TRBJ1-4; D call uncertain. The CDR3 extends over 14 amino acids. Germline loops: CDR1 MNHNS, CDR2 SASEGT. This chain's CDR3 is CASREGFTNEKLFF. The CDR3, as DNA: TGTGCCAGCAGGGAAGGCTTTACTAATGAAAAACTGTTTTTT.

The chain uses TRBV18 and TRBJ1-5; D not resolved. Between the trimmed V and J ends, which lost 3 bases and 3 bases, there was a span of 18 bases. Germline V gives CDR1 KGHSH, CDR2 LQKENI. This CDR3 has 17 residues. The CDR3 protein is CASSPTRTDTTNQPQHF. In nucleotides, the CDR3 is TGTGCCAGCTCACCCACTCGGACGGATACAACCAATCAGCCCCAGCATTTT.

The chain couples TRBV5-1 to TRBJ2-3, with 12 bases that match TRBD1. The V gene's germline CDR1 is SGHRS and CDR2 YFSETQ. V shed 0 bases, J shed 5 bases, and the junction held 4 bases outside the gene matches. CDR3 length equals 16 residues. In DNA form, the CDR3 reads TGCGCCAGCAGCTTGGAGGGGACAGGGGGCAGAGATACGCAGTATTTT. Translation: CASSLEGTGGRDTQYF.

V gene TRBV30 combines with J gene TRBJ2-1; D remains unclear. CDR1 is GTSNPN, CDR2 SVGIG, per germline (reference sequence). The CDR3 totals 14 residues. Trimming removed 4 bases at V and 6 bases at J, with 16 bases between. CDR3 nucleotides: TGTGCCTGGATCAATCGCGGCCCCCTCAATGAGCAGTTCTTC. Amino acids: CAWINRGPLNEQFF.